This is a list of T cell receptor beta chains from one sample in a study of post-analysis software for immune sequencing data. A single record per CDR3 protein comes from TCRdb applying MiXCR to the PCR reads. The top ten clones hold roughly 8.2% of a sample with roughly 400,000 distinct CDR3 sequences, 39% of them seen once. Sequencing used blood. The receptor set was obtained from a girl aged 2 to 9 with multiple sclerosis. Both conserved end residues are trimmed from each CDR3.

TRBV11-2	TRBJ1-1	ASSTRGGSSF
TRBV28	TRBJ2-2	ASSLEEKGLNTGELF
TRBV6-1	TRBJ2-1	ASSEGLSEAYEQF
TRBV24-1	TRBJ2-3	ATGTQEADTQY
TRBV29-1	TRBJ2-3	SVARDTQY
TRBV28	TRBJ2-4	ASREAGAGSIIRIEY
TRBV10-2	.	ASSDPGLANGETQY
TRBV7-2	TRBJ2-4	ASSLGLAGVGNIQY
TRBV4-1	TRBJ2-7	ASSQVGTGPYEQY
TRBV5-5	TRBJ2-7	ASSRDSRSYEQY
TRBV12-3/TRBV12-4	TRBJ2-3	ASGPRQGGDTQY
TRBV20-1	TRBJ2-5	SARDPSGREETQY
TRBV28	TRBJ2-1	ASSFIGTSGIGYLNNEQF
TRBV19	TRBJ2-5	ASSSRQAQETQY
TRBV6-1	TRBJ2-1	ASRTSGSQRDYNEQF
TRBV6-2/TRBV6-3	TRBJ2-5	ASSYLREQY
TRBV5-1	TRBJ2-7	ASSSGPGLSYEQY
TRBV5-6	TRBJ2-4	ASSLTIKNIQY
TRBV28	TRBJ1-5	ASSPPGQGLYSNQPQH
TRBV28	TRBJ2-7	ASSFAYDTYEQY
TRBV28	TRBJ2-5	ASSSPGTPREQY
TRBV5-1	.	TSSSPDRLYEQY
TRBV27	TRBJ1-1	ASSSRGGITEAF
TRBV5-6	TRBJ2-4	ASSFRQGVQNIQY
TRBV27	TRBJ1-1	ASSVPGQGEAF
TRBV5-1	TRBJ1-1	ASSLGSVRTEAF
TRBV19	TRBJ2-7	ASSMGDSLPGEQY
TRBV25-1	TRBJ1-1	ASSETMNTEAF
TRBV12-3/TRBV12-4	TRBJ1-1	ASSRRDRGLRNTEAF
TRBV7-9	TRBJ2-4	ASSSSLVLDIQY
TRBV5-1	.	ASSDGGPPYNEQY
TRBV20-1	TRBJ1-1	SARDLRPLLGTEAF
TRBV5-5	TRBJ2-7	ASSLLGQALYEQY
TRBV28	TRBJ2-7	ASSLVSGTGRAYEQY
TRBV21-1	TRBJ1-2	TSSKVYRGQLRGYT
TRBV5-1	TRBJ2-6	ASGGTTSGANVLT
TRBV3-1	TRBJ2-7	ASSQVDISYEQY
TRBV7-2	TRBJ2-5	ASSRGAFLQETQY
TRBV15	.	ATSKARLDETQY
TRBV28	TRBJ2-2	ASSFGRALLLNTGELF
TRBV18	.	ASSPGLAGSEQY
TRBV5-4	TRBJ2-7	ASSLDLAGAYEQY
TRBV27	TRBJ2-7	ASSPGTVDSSYEQY
TRBV12-3/TRBV12-4	TRBJ1-5	ASGALSNQPQH
TRBV20-1	.	STILAGGPNYEQY
TRBV20-1	TRBJ2-7	SARSRGGYEQY
TRBV5-1	TRBJ2-5	ASSRQGAPQETQY
TRBV6-1	TRBJ1-5	ASSENIRPDSNQPQH
TRBV29-1	TRBJ1-2	SVEDTGANYGYT
TRBV29-1	TRBJ1-5	SVVKASGQPQH
TRBV5-5	TRBJ1-1	ASSSPGKNTEAF
TRBV5-1	TRBJ2-7	ASSLALGLADTYEQY
TRBV7-2	TRBJ2-1	ASSRTEGRTEQF
TRBV11-2	TRBJ2-6	ASSSRLPAGSGANVLT
TRBV12-3/TRBV12-4	TRBJ1-2	ASTPSFGGYT